This TCR beta chain was obtained from a study of response to subunit inactivated influenza vaccine. CDR3 size: 14 residues. Germline V gives CDR1 MDHEN, CDR2 SYDVKM. Germline trimming cut 5 bases from V and 5 bases from J; bases unmatched to any gene: 6. This clonotype was counted many times. Its cognate antigen is unknown. Study-wide points: The authors suggested that few new T cells are recruited per seasonal influenza vaccination.

Each CDR3 protein gets one entry after TCRdb re-called the RT-PCR reads with MiXCR. The sample holds more than 550,000 distinct CDR3 sequences, about 11% seen once. Sequencing was performed on PBMCs from blood, taken on the day of vaccination. The chain joins TRBV28 to TRBJ2-1; 7 nucleotides agree with TRBD2. The clonotype originates from a man over 45 who received an inactivated influenza vaccine. The CDR3: CASSPLAVNNEQFF. CDR3 nucleotide sequence: TGTGCCAGCAGTCCTCTAGCGGTAAACAATGAGCAGTTCTTC.